This paragraph reports one T cell receptor beta chain. Study members were between about 18 and 100 years old and lived in 20 to 30 US regions. Participant reports of clinical history set cohort assignment. Before being deemed recovered, Cohort 3 donors had two negative PCRs, clearance, or symptom resolution. This sample is part of a study of blood T cell repertoires in COVID-19. As originally analysed: Estimation of nucleated cell counts relied on the amplification of reference gene primers. Sequencing was performed with immunoSEQ multiplex PCR; in TCRdb, only in-frame clones are kept and a portion is missing. D and trimming were read from the DNA, whereas the V and J calls and clone size are those reported in that table. The table includes roughly 360,000 clones, under 85% detected once. Germline CDR1 is SNHLY and CDR2 is FYNNEI. The V and J ends lost 6 bases and 0 bases, in that order; junction bases with no gene match: 7. The CDR3 is made up of 15 amino acids.

This chain links TRBV2 with TRBJ1-2, with 7 nucleotides matching TRBD1. The source of this sequence is a woman aged 45-60 years who had recovered from COVID-19. The sample comprised PBMCs or T cells enriched from blood (not recorded which). CDR3 amino acids: CASRAGTVSNYGYTF. The DNA for the CDR3 is TGTGCCAGCAGGGCAGGGACAGTCTCTAACTATGGCTACACCTTC.